Below, 20 T cell receptor beta chains from the same sample are listed, as sequenced in a study of CD8+ T cells in alopecia areata. As to treatment: oral pan-JAK inhibitor, 5-10 mg twice daily. Sequencing relied on a cDNA template that was reverse transcribed from extracted RNA. Assay: immunoSEQ multiplex PCR; the TCRdb copy retains only in-frame clones and omits some. The sample comprises more than 140,000 clones, more than 85% of which are singletons, and about 12% rests with the top ten. The sequencing used CD8+ T cells sorted from blood, collected at week 4, from a patient treated with tofacitinib. These receptor sequences come from a human donor with alopecia areata.

The J gene is TRBJ2-6, the V gene TRBV2, with 7 nucleotides matching TRBD2. Germline V gene sequence: CDR1 SNHLY, CDR2 FYNNEI. The CDR3 has 18 amino acids. The V gene end was trimmed by 6 bases and the J gene end by 4 bases; junction bases not matched to a gene: 15. The CDR3 is CASRVTRDYGVGANVLTF. The CDR3 DNA is TGTGCCAGCAGGGTTACCCGGGACTACGGTGTCGGGGCCAACGTCCTGACTTTC.

This sequence joins TRBV27 and TRBJ2-2; 8 bases align to TRBD1. The trim removed 1 base at V and 4 bases at J, leaving 11 bases unmatched. CDR1 MNHEY and CDR2 SMNVEV come from the germline V gene (reference sequence). This CDR3 has 18 amino acids. This chain's CDR3 is CASSLLDRDLLSTGELFF. The CDR3 DNA reads TGTGCCAGCAGTTTATTGGACAGGGACCTATTGAGCACCGGGGAGCTGTTTTTT.

The chain recombines TRBV14 with TRBJ2-7, with a weak D call TRBD2 (5 bases). Trimming left V 4 bases short and J 9 bases short, with 10 bases between. CDR3 length equals 11 residues. Germline V gene lookup returns CDR1 SGHDN and CDR2 FVKESK. DNA of the CDR3: TGTGCCAGCAGCCCAGGCGAGGGGCAGTACTTC. Its protein is CASSPGEGQYF.

This chain uses TRBV27 with TRBJ1-2; D is unresolved. V lost 7 bases and J 0 bases, leaving 12 bases between the germline ends. Germline V gives CDR1 MNHEY, CDR2 SMNVEV (reference sequence). The CDR3 loop spans 14 amino acids. This CDR3 is CASTPSAANYGYTF. CDR3 coding DNA: TGTGCCAGCACCCCCTCGGCGGCTAACTATGGCTACACCTTC.

This rearrangement joins TRBV18 to TRBJ2-7; a possible D gene is TRBD1 (5 bases). V dropped 2 bases and J dropped 2 bases, with 10 bases sitting between them. Germline values: CDR1 KGHSH, CDR2 LQKENI. CDR3 size: 14 residues. CDR3 loop: CASSPVDRPYEQYF. The CDR3 bases are TGTGCCAGCTCACCAGTTGACAGACCCTACGAGCAGTACTTC.

This chain connects TRBV23-1 to TRBJ2-5; D possibly uses TRBD1 or TRBD2 (6 bases each). TRBV23-1 is noted as an ORF with a role that remains uncertain. V was pared by 6 bases and J by 4 bases, with 21 bases between. This CDR3 comprises 16 residues. The CDR3 DNA is TGCGCCAGCAGACCAGGGACGGGGGCCAAAGTAGAGACCCAGTACTTC. This encodes CASRPGTGAKVETQYF.

The J gene is TRBJ2-5, the V gene TRBV6-5; D not resolved. V lost 0 bases to trimming and J lost 0 bases, with 8 bases between them. The CDR3 consists of 15 residues. The germline gives CDR1 MNHEY, CDR2 SVGAGI. CDR3 sequence: CASSYSGSHQETQYF. DNA of the CDR3: TGTGCCAGCAGTTACTCGGGTAGCCACCAAGAGACCCAGTACTTC.

The rearrangement uses TRBV29-1 and TRBJ2-7; D remains unclear. CDR1 is SQVTM, CDR2 ANQGSEA, per germline. The CDR3 extends over 15 amino acids. The V end was cut by 2 bases, the J end by 0 bases, with 14 bases between. In DNA, the CDR3 is TGCAGCGTTGAATTTGCAGGCCCGTACTCCTACGAGCAGTACTTC. Protein sequence: CSVEFAGPYSYEQYF.

This CDR3 reads CASNGAIAGGPQDTQYF. The CDR3 region has the DNA TGTGCCAGCAACGGGGCTATAGCGGGAGGGCCTCAAGATACGCAGTATTTT. The chain carries TRBV7-3 and TRBJ2-3, with TRBD2 matching over 11 bases. V shed 7 bases, J shed 5 bases, and the junction held 14 bases outside the gene matches. CDR3 size: 17 residues. Germline-derived CDR1 and CDR2 are SGHTA and FQGTGA. The full variable domain, its missing parts supplied by reference TRBV7-3 and TRBJ2-3, is GAGVSQTPSNKVTEKGKYVELRCDPISGHTALYWYRQSLGQGPEFLIYFQGTGAADDSGLPNDRFFAVRPEGSVSTLKIQRTERGDSAVYLCASNGAIAGGPQDTQYFGPGTRLTVL.

This sequence joins TRBV29-1 and TRBJ2-2, with TRBD2 identical over 10 bases. The CDR3 is 13 residues long. CDR1 and CDR2 from the germline V gene are SQVTM and ANQGSEA. V shed 7 bases and J 7 bases; nucleotides not matched to a gene: 6. CDR3 DNA sequence: TGCAGCGGGCTAGCGGGGGCGGTCGGGGAGCTGTTTTTT. Protein: CSGLAGAVGELFF.

This chain joins TRBV27 and TRBJ1-2; no reliable D call. Trimming cost V 5 bases and J 6 bases, with 16 bases left between them. Germline V gives CDR1 MNHEY, CDR2 SMNVEV (reference sequence). The CDR3 loop spans 14 amino acids. The CDR3: CASSPVVGKHGYTF. The CDR3 DNA sequence: TGTGCCAGCAGTCCGGTTGTAGGGAAACATGGCTACACCTTC.

The V call is TRBV27, the J call TRBJ2-2; TRBD1 agrees at 9 bases. Trimming at V came to 5 bases and at J to 0 bases, leaving 7 bases not matched to a gene. This CDR3 has 17 residues. Per the germline V gene, CDR1 is MNHEY and CDR2 is SMNVEV (reference sequence). The CDR3 loop is CASSPGTGRANTGELFF. DNA of the CDR3: TGTGCCAGCAGTCCCGGGACAGGGCGAGCGAACACCGGGGAGCTGTTTTTT.

The chain combines TRBV25-1 with TRBJ1-5, with 7 bases that match TRBD1. Germline V gene lookup returns CDR1 MGHDK and CDR2 SYGVNS. V was pared by 6 bases and J by 5 bases, with 7 bases of the junction left unmatched. This CDR3 contains 14 residues. CDR3 sequence (DNA): TGTGCCAGCAGCCCTAGACAGGGCCATCAGCCCCAGCATTTT. Protein sequence: CASSPRQGHQPQHF.

This clone is a singleton in its sample. V usage is TRBV7-8 and J usage is TRBJ2-4, with 9 bases that match TRBD1. V shed 3 bases and J 0 bases; nucleotides not matched to a gene: 3. From germline, CDR1 is SGHVS and CDR2 FQNEAQ. The CDR3 totals 16 residues. CDR3 region: CASSFRTGEAKNIQYF. The CDR3 DNA reads as TGTGCCAGCAGCTTCCGGACAGGGGAAGCCAAAAACATTCAGTACTTC.

J is TRBJ2-1 and V is TRBV2; weak D call: TRBD2 (6 bases). Germline V gives CDR1 SNHLY, CDR2 FYNNEI. The CDR3 spans 13 residues. The V end was cut by 1 base, the J end by 9 bases, with 10 bases between. The CDR3 nucleotides read TGTGCCAGCAGTGAAGGCGGGGTGAGTGAGCAGTTCTTC. Amino acid sequence: CASSEGGVSEQFF.

The CDR3 DNA follows: TGTGCCAGTGGGATGACAGGGGACTACGAGCAGTACTTC. Its translation is CASGMTGDYEQYF. This chain connects TRBV19 to TRBJ2-7, with TRBD1 identical over 8 bases. The ends lost 8 bases at V and 3 bases at J; junction bases unmatched: 6. The CDR3 totals 13 residues. CDR1 and CDR2 from the germline V gene are LNHDA and SQIVND (reference sequence).

V is TRBV13 and J is TRBJ2-1, with a tentative D call TRBD2 (5 bases). The CDR3 sequence is 15 residues long. Trimming stripped 7 bases from V and 2 bases from J, with 15 bases between. The germline gives CDR1 PRHDT, CDR2 FYEKMQ (reference sequence). In nucleotides, the CDR3 is TGTGCCAGCACCCCCCGGGATGGGGCCTACAATGAGCAGTTCTTC. Encoded protein: CASTPRDGAYNEQFF.

The chain joins TRBV30 to TRBJ2-3; 9 nucleotides line up with TRBD1. Trimming removed 7 bases from V and 6 bases from J; junction bases left unmatched: 14. Germline CDR1 is GTSNPN and CDR2 is SVGIG (reference sequence). CDR3 length: 15 residues. CDR3 coding DNA: TGTGCCTCGCATCCGGGACAGGGATTGACGGATACGCAGTATTTT. The encoded protein is CASHPGQGLTDTQYF.

The CDR3 loop is CASSAPQGLAIQYF. As DNA, the CDR3 is TGTGCCAGCAGCGCACCACAGGGGTTGGCCATTCAGTACTTC. The rearrangement links TRBV7-9 to TRBJ2-4, with 7 bases that match TRBD1. The trim removed 5 bases at V and 9 bases at J, leaving 10 bases unmatched. Germline V lookup: CDR1 SEHNR, CDR2 FQNEAQ (reference sequence). The CDR3 length is 14 residues.

The chain combines TRBV6-6 with TRBJ1-2; 9 nucleotides line up with TRBD1. Looked up from germline, CDR1 is MNHNY and CDR2 is SVGAGI (reference sequence). This CDR3 contains 12 residues. Germline trimming cut 10 bases from V and 6 bases from J; bases unmatched to any gene: 6. The CDR3 region is CATTGGADGYTF. In nucleotides, the CDR3 is TGTGCCACCACAGGGGGCGCGGATGGCTACACCTTC.